This T cell receptor beta chain was observed in a study of T cell responses to AZD1222 COVID-19 vaccine. Study-wide context: Analyses pooled second doses at about 4 or about 12 weeks.

Details on this clone: Its antigen is undetermined.

Regarding the study as a whole: Donors skewed white British and female; clonal diversity was possibly underestimated. Targets within unmutated variant regions were reportedly found for nearly half of spike-specific TCRs. Regions 160-218 and 743-854 held dominance among vaccine-associated CD4 TCRs, which spanned spike.

TCRdb's table, derived via immunoSEQ multiplex PCR, lists solely in-frame clones and lacks some. The table shows around 60,000 clones, with 85% to 90% occurring only once. The sequence was obtained from an adult in good health. The sequencing here drew on peripheral blood, taken on day 0 of AZD1222 vaccination.

The CDR3 spells CASSLVPGKVTDTQYF. CDR3 DNA: TGTGCCAGCAGCTTAGTGCCGGGGAAAGTCACAGATACGCAGTATTTT. V gene TRBV11-2 combines with J gene TRBJ2-3, with D perhaps TRBD2 (5 bases). Germline lookup yields CDR1 SGHAT and CDR2 FQNNGV. Trimming stripped 1 base from V and 2 bases from J, with 13 bases between. This CDR3 region has 16 residues.